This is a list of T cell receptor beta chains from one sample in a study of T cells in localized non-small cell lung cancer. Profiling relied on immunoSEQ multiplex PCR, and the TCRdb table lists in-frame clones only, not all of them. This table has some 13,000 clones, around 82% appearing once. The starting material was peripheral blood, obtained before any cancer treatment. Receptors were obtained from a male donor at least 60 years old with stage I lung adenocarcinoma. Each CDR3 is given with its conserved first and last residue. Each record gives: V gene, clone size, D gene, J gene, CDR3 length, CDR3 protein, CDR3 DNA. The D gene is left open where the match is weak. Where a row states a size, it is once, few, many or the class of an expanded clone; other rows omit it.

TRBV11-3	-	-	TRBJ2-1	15	CASSLDGQNYNEQFF	TGTGCCAGCAGCTTAGATGGACAGAACTACAATGAGCAGTTCTTC
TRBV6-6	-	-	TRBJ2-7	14	CASSYTAHSYEQYF	TGTGCCAGCAGTTACACGGCCCACTCCTACGAGCAGTACTTC
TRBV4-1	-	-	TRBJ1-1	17	CASSQVGGRSWNTEAFF	TGCGCCAGCAGCCAAGTAGGGGGGCGATCGTGGAACACTGAAGCTTTCTTT
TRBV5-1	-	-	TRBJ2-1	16	CASSSGRGGSYNEQFF	TGCGCCAGCAGCTCCGGTAGGGGGGGCTCCTACAATGAGCAGTTCTTC
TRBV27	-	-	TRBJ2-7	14	CASSFGRNTYEQYF	TGTGCCAGCAGTTTCGGACGGAATACCTACGAGCAGTACTTC
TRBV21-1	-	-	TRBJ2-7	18	CASTWEVVKISSSYEQYF	TGTGCCAGCACCTGGGAGGTAGTGAAAATTTCTAGCTCCTACGAGCAGTACTTC
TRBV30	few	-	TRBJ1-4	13	CATEPGQREKLFF	TGTGCCACGGAACCGGGACAAAGGGAAAAACTGTTTTTT
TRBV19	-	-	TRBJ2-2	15	CASSNQLVTTGELFF	TGTGCCAGTAGTAACCAGCTAGTGACAACCGGGGAGCTGTTTTTT
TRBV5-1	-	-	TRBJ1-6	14	CASRLSSVDSPLHF	TGCGCCAGCAGATTATCTAGTGTCGATTCACCCCTCCACTTT
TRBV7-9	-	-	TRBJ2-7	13	CASSSTISYEQYF	TGTGCCAGCAGCTCAACGATCTCCTACGAGCAGTACTTC
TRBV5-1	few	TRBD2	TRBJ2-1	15	CASSFGLAKYNEQFF	TGCGCCAGCAGCTTCGGACTAGCGAAATACAATGAGCAGTTCTTC
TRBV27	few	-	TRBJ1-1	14	CASSFLGGGAEAFF	TGTGCCAGCAGTTTCCTCGGGGGCGGCGCTGAAGCTTTCTTT
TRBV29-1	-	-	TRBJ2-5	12	CSAMTLQETQYF	TGCAGCGCAATGACCCTGCAAGAGACCCAGTACTTC
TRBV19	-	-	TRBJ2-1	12	CASSPSGREQFF	TGTGCCAGTAGCCCGAGCGGGCGGGAGCAGTTCTTC
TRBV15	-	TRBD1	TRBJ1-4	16	CATSRDRQGSGEKLFF	TGTGCCACCAGCAGAGATCGACAGGGGTCGGGGGAAAAACTGTTTTTT
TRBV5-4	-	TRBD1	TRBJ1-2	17	CASSLGSLSGGHYGYTF	TGTGCCAGCAGCTTGGGGTCTTTGTCAGGGGGCCACTATGGCTACACCTTC
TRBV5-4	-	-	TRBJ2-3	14	CASRPGVNTDTQYF	TGTGCCAGCAGACCAGGGGTAAACACAGATACGCAGTATTTT
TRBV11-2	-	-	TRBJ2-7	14	CASSLQVLTYEQYF	TGTGCCAGCAGCCTTCAAGTCCTAACCTACGAGCAGTACTTC
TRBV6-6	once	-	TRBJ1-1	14	CASSYRRENTEAFF	TGTGCCAGCAGTTACCGGAGGGAGAACACTGAAGCTTTCTTT
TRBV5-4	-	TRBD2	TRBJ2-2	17	CASSPGLAGGVTGELFF	TGTGCCAGCAGCCCTGGACTAGCGGGAGGTGTCACCGGGGAGCTGTTTTTT
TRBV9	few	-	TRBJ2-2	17	CASSPKSGLLNTGELFF	TGTGCCAGCAGCCCTAAGTCGGGACTGCTGAACACCGGGGAGCTGTTTTTT
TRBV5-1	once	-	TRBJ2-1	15	CASSLSLADYNEQFF	TGCGCCAGCAGCTTGTCCTTAGCGGATTACAATGAGCAGTTCTTC
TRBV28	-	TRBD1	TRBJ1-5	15	CASSLTGGADQPQHF	TGTGCCAGCAGTCTGACAGGGGGCGCGGATCAGCCCCAGCATTTT
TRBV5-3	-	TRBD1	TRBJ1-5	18	CARSWGQGAKYSNQPQHF	TGTGCCAGAAGCTGGGGACAGGGGGCGAAGTATAGCAATCAGCCCCAGCATTTT
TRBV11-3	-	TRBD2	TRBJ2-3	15	CASSLAGGGSDTQYF	TGTGCCAGCAGCTTAGCGGGAGGAGGTTCGGATACGCAGTATTTT
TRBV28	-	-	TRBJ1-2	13	CASRPGVGYGYTF	TGTGCCAGCAGGCCGGGGGTTGGTTATGGCTACACCTTC
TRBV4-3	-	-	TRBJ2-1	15	CASSQEGYSYNEQFF	TGCGCCAGCAGCCAAGAGGGTTACTCCTACAATGAGCAGTTCTTC
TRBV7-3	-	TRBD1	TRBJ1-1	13	CASSSTGAEGAFF	TGTGCCAGCAGCTCGACAGGGGCAGAGGGAGCTTTCTTT
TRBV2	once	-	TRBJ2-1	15	CASSNLLMAYNEQFF	TGTGCCAGCAGCAACCTTCTGATGGCGTACAATGAGCAGTTCTTC
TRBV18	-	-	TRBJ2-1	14	CASSPGLSYNEQFF	TGTGCCAGCTCACCTGGACTCTCCTACAATGAGCAGTTCTTC
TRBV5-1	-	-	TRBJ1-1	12	CATRDQNTEAFF	TGCGCCACCCGGGACCAGAACACTGAAGCTTTCTTT
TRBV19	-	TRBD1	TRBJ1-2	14	CASSLTGQGYGYTF	TGTGCCAGTAGCTTAACGGGACAGGGCTATGGCTACACCTTC
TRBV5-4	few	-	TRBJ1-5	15	CASSLIPGGNQPQHF	TGTGCCAGCAGCTTAATCCCAGGGGGCAATCAGCCCCAGCATTTT
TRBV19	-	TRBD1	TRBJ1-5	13	CASGQGFYQPQHF	TGTGCCTCGGGACAGGGGTTTTATCAGCCCCAGCATTTT
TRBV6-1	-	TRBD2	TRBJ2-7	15	CASSDSGLAVYEQYF	TGTGCCAGCAGTGACTCGGGACTAGCGGTGTACGAGCAGTACTTC
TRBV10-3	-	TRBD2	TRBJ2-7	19	CAISESTRTAGGSSYEQYF	TGTGCCATCAGTGAGTCGACGAGGACAGCGGGGGGGAGCTCCTACGAGCAGTACTTC
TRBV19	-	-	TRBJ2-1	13	CASSISRETEQFF	TGTGCCAGTAGTATTAGTAGAGAGACTGAGCAGTTCTTC
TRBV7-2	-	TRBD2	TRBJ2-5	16	CASSLTSGRVAETQYF	TGTGCCAGCAGCTTAACTAGCGGGAGGGTCGCAGAGACCCAGTACTTC
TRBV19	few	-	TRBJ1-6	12	CASSIGDSPLHF	TGTGCCAGTAGTATCGGAGATTCACCCCTCCACTTT
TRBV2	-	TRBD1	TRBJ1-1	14	CASSLQGKDTEAFF	TGTGCCAGCAGTTTACAGGGGAAGGACACTGAAGCTTTCTTT
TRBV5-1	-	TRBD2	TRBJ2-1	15	CASSLDSGRANEQFF	TGCGCCAGCAGCTTGGACAGCGGGAGGGCCAATGAGCAGTTCTTC